The rows below give T cell receptor beta chains drawn from one sample of a study of blood T cell repertoires in COVID-19. TCRdb's table, derived via immunoSEQ multiplex PCR, lists solely in-frame clones and lacks some. The sample has roughly 140,000 clones, under 90% seen once. Sequences were obtained from peripheral blood. The receptors come from a woman of 80 years or more in a cohort sampled during active or convalescent COVID-19. The CDR3 runs from the conserved cysteine through the conserved F or W. D genes are given only for firm matches. Clone size, where shown, is once, few, many, or a class for clones that have expanded.

J: TRBJ1-2
D: -
V: TRBV20-1
size: -
DNA: TGCAGTGCTAGTACCGGGTACGACTATGGCTACACCTTC
CDR3: CSASTGYDYGYTF

J: TRBJ2-3
D: -
V: TRBV5-4
size: -
DNA: TGTGCCAGCAGCTTTGGGGGTCGAGCGGGTGGTACGCAGTATTTT
CDR3: CASSFGGRAGGTQYF

J: TRBJ1-4
D: -
V: TRBV7-2
size: -
DNA: TGTGCCAGCAGCCGCCTGGGGGGTCTCGGTGAAAAACTGTTTTTT
CDR3: CASSRLGGLGEKLFF

J: TRBJ1-5
D: -
V: TRBV28
size: -
DNA: TGTGCCAGCAGTTCCCAGGAGCCCCAGCATTTT
CDR3: CASSSQEPQHF

J: TRBJ1-3
D: -
V: TRBV4-1
size: -
DNA: TGCGCCAGCAGCCGAAAATGGCAGGCTCCAGGTTCCGGAAACACCATATATTTT
CDR3: CASSRKWQAPGSGNTIYF

J: TRBJ2-3
D: -
V: TRBV11-3
size: -
DNA: TGTGCCAGCAGCCAAACAGGGACCAGCACAGATACGCAGTATTTT
CDR3: CASSQTGTSTDTQYF

J: TRBJ1-5
D: -
V: TRBV7-3
size: -
DNA: TGTGCCAGGGGGCCTAATCAGCCCCAGCATTTT
CDR3: CARGPNQPQHF

J: TRBJ1-1
D: -
V: TRBV5-1
size: -
DNA: TGCGCCAGCGCTACCGACAGTGACACTGAAGCTTTCTTT
CDR3: CASATDSDTEAFF

J: TRBJ2-5
D: TRBD2
V: TRBV5-1
size: -
DNA: TGCGCCAGCAGCTTGGCGGCTAGCGGGGGTGAGACCCAGTACTTC
CDR3: CASSLAASGGETQYF

J: TRBJ2-1
D: -
V: TRBV11-2
size: -
DNA: TGTGCCAGCAGCCCAAGGGCCAGGGTAGCCTACAATGAGCAGTTCTTC
CDR3: CASSPRARVAYNEQFF

J: TRBJ1-2
D: TRBD1
V: TRBV28
size: -
DNA: TGTGCCAGCAGTTCCGGACAGGGGATGGTTGGCTACACCTTC
CDR3: CASSSGQGMVGYTF

J: TRBJ1-2
D: TRBD1
V: TRBV30
size: -
DNA: TGTGCCTGGAGTGTACAGGGGGCACGTAGATCCTATGGCTACACCTTC
CDR3: CAWSVQGARRSYGYTF

J: TRBJ2-1
D: -
V: TRBV5-4
size: -
DNA: TGTGCCAGCAGCCCTAACCCATCGGATGAGCAGTTCTTC
CDR3: CASSPNPSDEQFF

J: TRBJ2-3
D: TRBD1
V: TRBV19
size: -
DNA: TGTGCCAGTAGTATTGACAGGGGCACAGATACGCAGTATTTT
CDR3: CASSIDRGTDTQYF

J: TRBJ1-1
D: TRBD1
V: TRBV19
size: -
DNA: TGTGCCAGTAGTACTGGGACAGCGCAGGACACTGAAGCTTTCTTT
CDR3: CASSTGTAQDTEAFF

J: TRBJ1-2
D: -
V: TRBV2
size: -
DNA: TGTGCCAGCACGTACTTCGGGTTGAATCCGGATTATGGCTACACCTTC
CDR3: CASTYFGLNPDYGYTF

J: TRBJ1-2
D: TRBD1
V: TRBV4-2
size: -
DNA: TGTGCCAGCAGCCACCTCCGACAGGGGGCGTGGGGCTACACCTTC
CDR3: CASSHLRQGAWGYTF

J: TRBJ2-5
D: -
V: TRBV18
size: -
DNA: TGTGCCAGCTCACAGGGGCAGCGAGAGACCCAGTACTTC
CDR3: CASSQGQRETQYF

J: TRBJ2-1
D: -
V: TRBV5-1
size: -
DNA: TGCGCCAGCAGCTTGGCCGCGGGGTCCTACAATGAGCAGTTCTTC
CDR3: CASSLAAGSYNEQFF

J: TRBJ1-5
D: -
V: TRBV6-5
size: few
DNA: TGTGCCAGCGGCAGGGGCCTTTCGGATCAGCCCCAGCATTTT
CDR3: CASGRGLSDQPQHF

J: TRBJ1-2
D: TRBD1
V: TRBV7-8
size: -
DNA: TGTGCCAGCAGCCCGCGCCGGGACAGGGGCTTTAACTATGGCTACACCTTC
CDR3: CASSPRRDRGFNYGYTF

J: TRBJ1-1
D: -
V: TRBV19
size: -
DNA: TGTGCCAGTAGGAGGACGGAAGCGGTCACTGAAGCTTTCTTT
CDR3: CASRRTEAVTEAFF

J: TRBJ2-2
D: -
V: TRBV5-8
size: -
DNA: TGTGCCAGCAGCGACGACCGGGGCAGGGGTTTTCACACCGGGGAGCTGTTTTTT
CDR3: CASSDDRGRGFHTGELFF

J: TRBJ2-6
D: -
V: TRBV11-2
size: once
DNA: TGTGCCAGCAGCCTTCGGACTTCTGGGGCCAACGTCCTGACTTTC
CDR3: CASSLRTSGANVLTF

J: TRBJ1-1
D: TRBD1
V: TRBV18
size: -
DNA: TGTGCCAGCTCAAGACAGGGCCGTAACACTGAAGCTTTCTTT
CDR3: CASSRQGRNTEAFF

J: TRBJ1-2
D: -
V: TRBV4-2
size: -
DNA: TGTGCCAGCAGCCAAGATCTGTCTGGGAGTGGCTATGGCTACACCTTC
CDR3: CASSQDLSGSGYGYTF

J: TRBJ2-1
D: -
V: TRBV20-1
size: -
DNA: TGCAGTGCTAGTGAGGGGCACAATGAGCAGTTCTTC
CDR3: CSASEGHNEQFF

J: TRBJ1-2
D: -
V: TRBV6-5
size: -
DNA: TGTGCCAGCAACGGGTTCGACTATGGCTACACCTTC
CDR3: CASNGFDYGYTF

J: TRBJ1-6
D: -
V: TRBV7-9
size: -
DNA: TGTGCCAGCAGCTGGGAGGAATGGTCACCCCTCCACTTT
CDR3: CASSWEEWSPLHF

J: TRBJ1-3
D: -
V: TRBV19
size: -
DNA: TGTGCCAGTAGTATGGGCGTTTCTGGAAACACCATATATTTT
CDR3: CASSMGVSGNTIYF

J: TRBJ2-2
D: TRBD2
V: TRBV6-4
size: -
DNA: TGTGCCAGCTCGTCTAGCGGGGGGGCCTCTGGCACCGGGGAGCTGTTTTTT
CDR3: CASSSSGGASGTGELFF

J: TRBJ2-1
D: TRBD2
V: TRBV19
size: -
DNA: TGTGCCAGTAGTACCCAGCGGGGTGGACACAATGAGCAGTTCTTC
CDR3: CASSTQRGGHNEQFF

J: TRBJ2-3
D: TRBD1
V: TRBV6-4
size: few
DNA: TGTGCCAGCAGGAGGACAGGGGGCACAGATACGCAGTATTTT
CDR3: CASRRTGGTDTQYF

J: TRBJ2-3
D: TRBD1
V: TRBV5-4
size: -
DNA: TGTGCCAGCAGCGAGGGACAGGGGGCTACGGCAGATACGCAGTATTTT
CDR3: CASSEGQGATADTQYF

J: TRBJ1-1
D: -
V: TRBV4-1
size: many
DNA: TGCGCCAGCAGCTCCTCCAGGACTGACCTGAACACTGAAGCTTTCTTT
CDR3: CASSSSRTDLNTEAFF

J: TRBJ2-1
D: -
V: TRBV7-3
size: -
DNA: TGTGCCAGCAGCCCAACAATGAATGAGCAGTTCTTC
CDR3: CASSPTMNEQFF

J: TRBJ2-5
D: -
V: TRBV7-3
size: -
DNA: TGTGCCAGCAGCTTAATGCACTCCTCGCCGGAGACCCAGTACTTC
CDR3: CASSLMHSSPETQYF

J: TRBJ2-5
D: -
V: TRBV6-5
size: once
DNA: TGTGCCAGCAGCCCAAACCACTTTAGCGGCGACGGGTACTTC
CDR3: CASSPNHFSGDGYF

J: TRBJ1-6
D: -
V: TRBV28
size: -
DNA: TGTGCCAGCAGTTTACCAACAGGATGGGGTAATTCACCCCTCCACTTT
CDR3: CASSLPTGWGNSPLHF

J: TRBJ1-2
D: -
V: TRBV28
size: -
DNA: TGTGCCAGCAGTTCATATCACAGTTCCTATGGCTACACCTTC
CDR3: CASSSYHSSYGYTF

J: TRBJ2-7
D: -
V: TRBV12-3/TRBV12-4
size: -
DNA: TGTGCCAGCAGTTTGCGGGTCCCCGGGGAGCAGTACTTC
CDR3: CASSLRVPGEQYF

J: TRBJ1-1
D: -
V: TRBV27
size: -
DNA: TGTGCCAGCAGTTTCGTCGGAGGGGATTACACTGAAGCTTTCTTT
CDR3: CASSFVGGDYTEAFF

J: TRBJ2-5
D: -
V: TRBV6-5
size: -
DNA: TGTGCCAGCAGCGTGGGACTCCGAGAGACCCAGTACTTC
CDR3: CASSVGLRETQYF

J: TRBJ2-4
D: -
V: TRBV3-1/TRBV3-2
size: -
DNA: TGTGCCAGCAGCCAAGCAGGACAGACCAAAAACATTCAGTACTTC
CDR3: CASSQAGQTKNIQYF

J: TRBJ2-2
D: -
V: TRBV4-2
size: -
DNA: TGTGCCAGCAGCCAAGATACGGGCAGGGCGAACACCGGGGAGCTGTTTTTT
CDR3: CASSQDTGRANTGELFF

J: TRBJ2-5
D: TRBD2
V: TRBV7-2
size: -
DNA: TGTGCCAGCAGCTTAGAGCCGGGGGGGTCCCAGTACTTC
CDR3: CASSLEPGGSQYF

J: TRBJ1-1
D: TRBD1
V: TRBV9
size: -
DNA: TGTGCCAGCAGCGTAGTCTCGGGACAGGTAGAAGCTTTCTTT
CDR3: CASSVVSGQVEAFF

J: TRBJ1-2
D: -
V: TRBV28
size: -
DNA: TGTGCCAGCAGTTTAAATCGCCGATCGGATGGCTACACCTTC
CDR3: CASSLNRRSDGYTF

J: TRBJ1-1
D: -
V: TRBV4-1
size: -
DNA: TGCGCCAGCAGCCAAGAGGCAGGGCAGGGCACTGAAGCTTTCTTT
CDR3: CASSQEAGQGTEAFF

J: TRBJ2-3
D: TRBD2
V: TRBV4-1
size: -
DNA: TGCGCCAGCAGCCCTGGGGGGGGGACAGATACGCAGTATTTT
CDR3: CASSPGGGTDTQYF

J: TRBJ2-2
D: -
V: TRBV3-1/TRBV3-2
size: -
DNA: TGTGCCAGCAGCCAATTAAACACCGGGGAGCTGTTTTTT
CDR3: CASSQLNTGELFF

J: TRBJ2-1
D: TRBD1
V: TRBV4-2
size: -
DNA: TGTGCCAGCAGCGACCGGGACAGGGGGCTCGATGAGCAGTTCTTC
CDR3: CASSDRDRGLDEQFF

J: TRBJ2-3
D: -
V: TRBV6-2/TRBV6-3
size: -
DNA: TGTGCCAGCAGTCGCCCCCCGGGAGTGTACACAGATACGCAGTATTTT
CDR3: CASSRPPGVYTDTQYF